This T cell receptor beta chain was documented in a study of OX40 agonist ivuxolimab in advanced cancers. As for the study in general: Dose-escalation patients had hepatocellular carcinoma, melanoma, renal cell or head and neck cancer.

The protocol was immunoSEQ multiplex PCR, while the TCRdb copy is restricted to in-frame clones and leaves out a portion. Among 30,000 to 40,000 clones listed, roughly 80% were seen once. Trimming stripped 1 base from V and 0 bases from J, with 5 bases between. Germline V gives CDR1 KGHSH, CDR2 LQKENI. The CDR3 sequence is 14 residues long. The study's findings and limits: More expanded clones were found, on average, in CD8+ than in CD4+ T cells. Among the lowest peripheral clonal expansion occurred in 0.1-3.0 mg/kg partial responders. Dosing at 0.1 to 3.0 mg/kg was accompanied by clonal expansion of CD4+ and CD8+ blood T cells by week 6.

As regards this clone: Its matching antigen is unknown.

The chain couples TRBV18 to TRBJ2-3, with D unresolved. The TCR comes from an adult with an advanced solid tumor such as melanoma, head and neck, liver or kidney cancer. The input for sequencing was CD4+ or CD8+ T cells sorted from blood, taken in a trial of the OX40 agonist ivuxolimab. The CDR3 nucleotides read TGTGCCAGCTCACCACTGGCTAGCACAGATACGCAGTATTTT. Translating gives CASSPLASTDTQYF.